The 5 T cell receptor beta chains listed next were all sequenced from one sample in a study of cytomegalovirus exposure and HLA in healthy donors. The PCR had 60 Vbeta and 13 Jbeta primers. TCRdb's table, derived via immunoSEQ multiplex PCR, lists solely in-frame clones and lacks some. Of approximately 150,000 clones listed, about two thirds are singletons. Sequenced material: PBMCs. The receptors here all came from a woman aged 18-35 years in good health and CMV-seropositive.

V gene TRBV2 combines with J gene TRBJ1-6; maybe TRBD1 (5 bases). There are 13 residues in the CDR3. CDR1 and CDR2 from the germline V gene are SNHLY and FYNNEI. With 6 bases removed from V and 7 bases from J, the gap between germline ends came to 10 bases. CDR3 DNA sequence: TGTGCCAGCAGCGGGGGAGGGAATTCACCCCTCCACTTT. This encodes CASSGGGNSPLHF.

In this sample, this clone turned up a few times. The chain carries TRBV5-6 and TRBJ2-7; 8 nucleotides match TRBD1. The V gene's germline CDR1 is SGHDT and CDR2 YYEEEE. CDR3 length: 16 residues. With 2 bases clipped from V and 3 bases from J, the junction kept 10 bases outside the gene matches. CDR3 protein: CASSFHTGGVDYEQYF. CDR3 bases: TGTGCCAGCAGCTTCCACACAGGGGGAGTCGACTACGAGCAGTACTTC.

The rearrangement joins TRBV11-2 to TRBJ2-7; D remains unclear. The CDR3 is 12 amino acids. Trimming pared 5 bases from V and 0 bases from J, leaving 5 bases between. Germline V gives CDR1 SGHAT, CDR2 FQNNGV. The DNA for the CDR3 is TGTGCCAGCAGCCCTAGCTCCTACGAGCAGTACTTC. Protein product: CASSPSSYEQYF.

The chain links TRBV6-1 to TRBJ1-5; the match to TRBD1 covers 11 bases. The CDR3 covers 15 residues. J lost 3 bases, V lost 8 bases, and 6 bases had no gene match. The germline V gene has CDR1 MNHNS and CDR2 SASEGT. The CDR3 loop is CASLPGQGVNQPQHF. For the CDR3, the DNA is TGTGCCAGCCTGCCGGGACAGGGGGTCAATCAGCCCCAGCATTTT.

A few counts support this clone. The V and J genes are TRBV6-5 and TRBJ2-7; TRBD2 matches 7 bases. J was trimmed by 7 bases and V by 2 bases; bases with no gene match: 11. Germline V gene data show CDR1 as MNHEY and CDR2 as SVGAGI. The CDR3 is made up of 15 amino acids. This chain's CDR3 is CASSYGNLGLREQYF. The CDR3 DNA sequence: TGTGCCAGCAGTTACGGGAACTTGGGACTACGGGAGCAGTACTTC.